The next 4 T cell receptor beta chains were all read from a single sample in a study of graft-versus-host responses after intestinal transplantation. Antigens of these TCRs are unknown. The assay was immunoSEQ multiplex PCR, and TCRdb's table has in-frame clones only and misses some. This sample has 77,000 or so clones; approximately 94% occur once, and the top ten carry around 0.54%. The sample consisted of unstimulated CD8+ T cells sorted from spleen or lymph node cells, taken before intestinal transplant. Source of these receptors: a human donor who received an intestinal transplant.

The chain couples TRBV29-1 to TRBJ2-7; 9 nucleotides line up with TRBD1. CDR1 is SQVTM, CDR2 ANQGSEA, per germline. This CDR3 contains 12 residues. The junction had 6 bases not matched to a gene; V was cut back by 6 bases and J by 6 bases. The CDR3, as DNA: TGCAGCGTGGGGGGACAGGGCTTCGAGCAGTACTTC. Translated: CSVGGQGFEQYF.

The sample holds one count of this clone. The rearrangement links TRBV2 to TRBJ2-6; D is possibly TRBD1 (6 bases). Germline V gene sequence: CDR1 SNHLY, CDR2 FYNNEI. V lost 5 bases and J lost 2, with 10 bases in between. The CDR3 consists of 15 residues. The CDR3 DNA is TGTGCCAGCAGTTACAGGGTAGCTGGGGCCAACGTCCTGACTTTC. The encoded protein is CASSYRVAGANVLTF.

V gene TRBV5-1 combines with J gene TRBJ2-7; 10 nucleotides line up with TRBD2. Germline V gene sequence: CDR1 SGHRS, CDR2 YFSETQ. Trimming took 5 bases from V and 2 from J; bases not matched to a gene: 7. This CDR3 region has 15 residues. The CDR3 region has the DNA TGCGCCAGCAGTAATAGCGGGAGGTCTCCCTACGAGCAGTACTTC. Translating it yields CASSNSGRSPYEQYF.

This chain uses TRBV6-5 with TRBJ2-7, with D maybe TRBD1 (5 bases). V lost 2 bases to trimming and J lost 0 bases, with 8 bases between them. CDR3 length: 14 residues. From germline, CDR1 is MNHEY and CDR2 SVGAGI. The CDR3 DNA sequence: TGTGCCAGCAGTTACGGACATAACTCCTACGAGCAGTACTTC. It encodes CASSYGHNSYEQYF.